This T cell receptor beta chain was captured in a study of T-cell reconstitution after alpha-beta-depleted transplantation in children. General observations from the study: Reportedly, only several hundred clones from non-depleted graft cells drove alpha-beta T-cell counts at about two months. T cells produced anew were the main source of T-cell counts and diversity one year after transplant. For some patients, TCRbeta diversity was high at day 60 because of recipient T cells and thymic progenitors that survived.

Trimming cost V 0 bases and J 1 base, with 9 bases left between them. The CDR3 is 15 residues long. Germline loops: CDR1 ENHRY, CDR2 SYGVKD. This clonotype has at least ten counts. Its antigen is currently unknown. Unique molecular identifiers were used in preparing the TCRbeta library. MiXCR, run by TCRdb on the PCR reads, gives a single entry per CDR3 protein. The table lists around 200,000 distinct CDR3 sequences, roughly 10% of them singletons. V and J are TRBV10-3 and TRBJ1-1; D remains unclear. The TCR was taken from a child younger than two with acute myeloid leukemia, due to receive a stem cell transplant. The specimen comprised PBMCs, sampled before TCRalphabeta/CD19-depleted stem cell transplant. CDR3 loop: CAISESGRENTEAFF. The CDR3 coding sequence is TGTGCCATCAGTGAGTCCGGCCGGGAGAACACTGAAGCTTTCTTT.